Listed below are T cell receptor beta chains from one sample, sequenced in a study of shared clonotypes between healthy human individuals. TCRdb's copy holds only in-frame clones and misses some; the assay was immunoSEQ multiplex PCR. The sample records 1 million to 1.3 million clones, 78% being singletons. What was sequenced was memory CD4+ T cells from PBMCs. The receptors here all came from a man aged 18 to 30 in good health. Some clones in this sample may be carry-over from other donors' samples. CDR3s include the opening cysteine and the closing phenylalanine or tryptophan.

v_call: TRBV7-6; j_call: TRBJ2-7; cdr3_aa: CASSLAGEQYF
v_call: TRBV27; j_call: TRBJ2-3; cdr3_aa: CASSTIALSTDTQYF
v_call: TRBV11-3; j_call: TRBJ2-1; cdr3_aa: CASSPLSDNEQFF
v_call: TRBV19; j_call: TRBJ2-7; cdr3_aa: CASSTGLAAPYEQYF
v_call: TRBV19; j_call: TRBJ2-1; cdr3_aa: CASSIPGLAGMNEQFF
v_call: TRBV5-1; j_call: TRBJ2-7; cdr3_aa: CASSPKTGVRNEQYF
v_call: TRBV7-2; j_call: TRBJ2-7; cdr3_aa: CASSLSSYEQYF
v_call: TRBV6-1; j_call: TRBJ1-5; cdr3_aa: CASSNRASNQPQHF
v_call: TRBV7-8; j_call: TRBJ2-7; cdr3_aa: CASSLERRRGYEQYF
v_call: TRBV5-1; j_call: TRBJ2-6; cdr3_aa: CASSPTGGVGANVLTF
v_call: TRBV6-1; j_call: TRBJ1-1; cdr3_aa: CASKDRLNTEAFF
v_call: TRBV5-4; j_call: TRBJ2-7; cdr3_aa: CASSLGGRPYEQYF
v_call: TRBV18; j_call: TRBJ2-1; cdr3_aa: CASSDRYNEQFF
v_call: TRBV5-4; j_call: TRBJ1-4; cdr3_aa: CASSLGPNEKLFF
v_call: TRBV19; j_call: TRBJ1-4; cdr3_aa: CASIDRGAEEKLFF
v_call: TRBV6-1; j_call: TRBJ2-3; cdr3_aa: CASSEMAGVDTQYF
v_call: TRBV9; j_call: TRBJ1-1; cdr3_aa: CASSAIQGITEAFF
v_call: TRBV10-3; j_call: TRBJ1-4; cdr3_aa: CAISELDRGATNEKLFF
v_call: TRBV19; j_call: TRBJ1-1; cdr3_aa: CASSSQGDTEAFF
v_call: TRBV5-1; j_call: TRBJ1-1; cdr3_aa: CASSLQGVGLGNTEAFF
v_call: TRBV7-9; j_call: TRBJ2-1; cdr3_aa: CASSLVSGGQFF
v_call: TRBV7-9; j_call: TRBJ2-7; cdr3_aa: CASRPGAARYEQYF
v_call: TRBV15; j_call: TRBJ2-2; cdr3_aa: CATSRGDRGSDTGELFF
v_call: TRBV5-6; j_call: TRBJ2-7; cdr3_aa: CASSLRQGGEQYF
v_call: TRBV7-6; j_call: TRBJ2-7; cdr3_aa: CASSRWTGGAGDEQYF
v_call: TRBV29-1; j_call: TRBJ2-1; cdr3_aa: CSVSLGARDEQFF
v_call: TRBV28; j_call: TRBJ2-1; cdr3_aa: CASRLEPDNEQFF
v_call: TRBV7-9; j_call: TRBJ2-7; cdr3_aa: CASSLQYEQYF
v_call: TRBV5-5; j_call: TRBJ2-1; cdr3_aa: CASSLDGTGYNEQFF
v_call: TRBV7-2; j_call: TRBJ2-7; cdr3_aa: CASSPDRTSYEQYF
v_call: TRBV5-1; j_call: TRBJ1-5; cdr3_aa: CASSSETGQPQHF
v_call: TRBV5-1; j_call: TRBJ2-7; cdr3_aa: CASSPQGAGYEQYF
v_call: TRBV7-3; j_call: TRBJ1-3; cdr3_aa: CASSTVYGNTIYF
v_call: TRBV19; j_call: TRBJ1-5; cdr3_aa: CASSDRQTQSNQPQHF
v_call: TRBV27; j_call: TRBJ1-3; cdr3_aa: CASSSLGAGSYSGNTIYF
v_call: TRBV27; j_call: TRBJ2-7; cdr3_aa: CASSLKGQGSEQYF
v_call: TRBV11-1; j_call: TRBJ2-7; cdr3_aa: CASSPGLADYEQYF
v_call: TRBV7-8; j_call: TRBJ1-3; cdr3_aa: CASSAQGVVLGNTIYF
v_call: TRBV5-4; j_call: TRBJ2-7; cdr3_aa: CASSLGGRDNEQYF